The 9 T cell receptor beta chains given below trace back to one sample, sequenced in a study of blood T cell repertoires in COVID-19. Clones were read by immunoSEQ multiplex PCR, and TCRdb kept only the in-frame ones, dropping some. The table shows roughly 370,000 clones, with about 83% occurring only once. Sequencing was carried out using PBMCs or T cells enriched from blood (not recorded which). The receptors were sampled from a woman aged 45-65 years who had recovered from COVID-19.

The chain couples TRBV7-9 to TRBJ1-2; a weak D match, TRBD1 (5 bases). V shed 0 bases and J shed 4 bases, with 12 bases lying between them. Germline-derived CDR1 and CDR2 are SEHNR and FQNEAQ (reference sequence). This CDR3 is built from 15 residues. CDR3 coding DNA: TGTGCCAGCAGCTTAGCGATGGGGGGAAGCTATGGCTACACCTTC. It specifies CASSLAMGGSYGYTF. Supplemented by reference TRBV7-9 and TRBJ1-2, the full variable domain reads DTGVSQNPRHKITKRGQNVTFRCDPISEHNRLYWYRQTLGQGPEFLTYFQNEAQLEKSRLLSDRFSAERPKGSFSTLEIQRTEQGDSAMYLCASSLAMGGSYGYTFGSGTRLTVV.

The chain employs TRBV19 and TRBJ2-1; TRBD2 aligns across 8 bases. CDR1 and CDR2 from the germline V gene are LNHDA and SQIVND (reference sequence). There are 16 residues in the CDR3. The V and J ends lost 5 bases and 1 base, in that order; junction bases with no gene match: 7. Here the CDR3 DNA reads TGTGCCAGTAGTGGGCGGGGGGCGAAATCCTACAATGAGCAGTTCTTC. Translating it yields CASSGRGAKSYNEQFF.

This chain uses TRBV3-1 (or the pseudogene TRBV3-2) with TRBJ2-7; D is possibly TRBD2 (6 bases). CDR3 size: 15 residues. Trimming shortened V by 4 bases and J by 3 bases, and 16 bases separated the two germline ends. Germline lookup yields CDR1 LGHDT and CDR2 YNNKEL (reference sequence). CDR3 region: CASSPPGGTYYEQYF. The CDR3 DNA follows: TGTGCCAGCAGCCCCCCTGGAGGGACCTACTACGAGCAGTACTTC.

The genes are TRBV2 and TRBJ1-1; D is perhaps TRBD1 (5 bases). The germline CDR1 and CDR2 sequences are SNHLY and FYNNEI. The CDR3 covers 14 residues. Trimming cost V 6 bases and J 1 base, with 12 bases left between them. CDR3 loop: CASRQDGGNTEAFF. The CDR3, as DNA: TGTGCCAGCAGACAGGACGGCGGGAACACTGAAGCTTTCTTT.

The V gene is TRBV19, the J gene TRBJ1-2; 10 bases are a match to TRBD1. The CDR3 is 16 amino acids. The junction had 9 bases not matched to a gene; V was cut back by 5 bases and J by 3 bases. Germline V gene sequence: CDR1 LNHDA, CDR2 SQIVND (reference sequence). CDR3 sequence reads: CASSARTGGQDYGYTF. CDR3 bases: TGTGCCAGTAGTGCCCGGACAGGGGGACAGGACTATGGCTACACCTTC.

The gene calls are TRBV13 and TRBJ2-3; perhaps TRBD2 as D (5 bases). Germline V gene sequence: CDR1 PRHDT, CDR2 FYEKMQ (reference sequence). The CDR3 length is 11 residues. V was clipped by 5 bases and J by 5 bases, with 5 bases between them. CDR3 residues: CASSRGDTQYF. The CDR3 DNA sequence: TGTGCCAGCAGCCGGGGAGATACGCAGTATTTT.

This chain connects TRBV7-3 to TRBJ1-2; unclear D gene. Trimming took 1 base from V and 5 from J, leaving 14 bases between them. Germline lookup yields CDR1 SGHTA and CDR2 FQGTGA. This CDR3 has 15 amino acids. For the CDR3, the DNA is TGTGCCAGCAGCTTAAGTGCTACGGGGAGTTATGGCTACACCTTC. It is translated as CASSLSATGSYGYTF.

V is TRBV11-2 and J is TRBJ2-1; the match to TRBD2 covers 10 bases. This CDR3 spans 14 amino acids. Trimming removed 5 bases from V and 9 bases from J; junction bases left unmatched: 7. Germline V gene data show CDR1 as SGHAT and CDR2 as FQNNGV. CDR3 region: CASSSLAGVSEQFF. In nucleotides, the CDR3 is TGTGCCAGCAGCAGCCTAGCGGGGGTTAGTGAGCAGTTCTTC.

The V call is TRBV28, the J call TRBJ2-1, with 10 positions matching TRBD2. Germline-derived CDR1 and CDR2 are MDHEN and SYDVKM. The J segment lost 9 bases and the V segment lost 2 bases, leaving 7 bases of the junction unmatched. The CDR3 runs to 15 residues. The CDR3 sequence: CASSLEFGTSAEQFF. As DNA, the CDR3 is TGTGCCAGCAGTTTAGAATTTGGGACTAGCGCTGAGCAGTTCTTC.